The present entry profiles one T cell receptor beta chain with its context. Its target is not known. The sample comes from a study of radiation and T cells in renal cell carcinoma. Study in general: Nephrectomy followed 15 Gy stereotactic body radiation by 4 weeks.

The V and J ends lost 2 bases and 0 bases respectively, with 10 bases between them. The germline CDR1 and CDR2 sequences are LNHDA and SQIVND (reference sequence). The CDR3 is 15 amino acids. Generated by immunoSEQ multiplex PCR, the TCRdb table keeps only in-frame clones and is missing some. The data show about 130,000 clones, around 84% seen once. General study results and limits: In blood, top tumor clones expanded by 2 weeks, shrinking by 4. No pretreatment tumor biopsies were available for baseline clonotypes.

Time point reported: baseline pretreatment blood. Treatment: 15 Gy SBRT to primary tumor, nephrectomy 4 weeks later. This renal cell carcinoma was of the clear cell type. This specimen consisted of blood, obtained from a patient whose treatment included radiotherapy and nephrectomy. The receptor was isolated from a woman aged 55-69 years with renal cell carcinoma. This chain links TRBV19 with TRBJ1-1; D is unclear. The CDR3 DNA follows: TGTGCCAGTAGTATATCCGCCAGCATGAACACTGAAGCTTTCTTT. This gives the protein CASSISASMNTEAFF.